The 2 T cell receptor beta chains presented below share a single source sample, sequenced in a study of control samples from healthy donors and cancer patients. Clones were read by immunoSEQ multiplex PCR, and TCRdb kept only the in-frame ones, dropping some. This sample carries about 86,000 clones, around nine tenths of them seen once, and the ten largest clones take roughly 9.7%. Sequencing was performed on PBMCs. All receptors derive from a woman aged 45-60 years with colorectal cancer.

In DNA form, the CDR3 reads TGTGCCAGCACCCCGAAACAGGTCATTCAAGAGACCCAGTACTTC. It specifies CASTPKQVIQETQYF. The chain couples TRBV27 to TRBJ2-5; TRBD1 is a possible D gene (5 bases). V lost 7 bases and J lost 2, with 17 bases in between. CDR3 length: 15 residues. Germline values: CDR1 MNHEY, CDR2 SMNVEV (reference sequence).

V usage is TRBV9 and J usage is TRBJ1-3, with TRBD1 as a possible D gene (6 bases). CDR1 is SGDLS, CDR2 YYNGEE, per germline. This CDR3 has 15 residues. V dropped 3 bases and J dropped 0 bases, with 10 bases sitting between them. The CDR3 loop is CASSAGDNSGNTIYF. CDR3 nucleotides: TGTGCCAGCAGCGCGGGGGACAACTCTGGAAACACCATATATTTT.